This T cell receptor (beta chain) comes out of a study of T cells in Graves' hyperthyroidism and ophthalmopathy. The investigators amplified TCR beta CDR3 regions from RNA transcripts. With the HTBI primer set, the TCR CDR3 went through a first round of RT-PCR. MiXCR, run by TCRdb on the multiplex PCR reads, gives a single entry per CDR3 protein. The sample lists over 550,000 distinct CDR3 sequences, roughly 17% seen once, with 15% to 20% in the top ten. Study conclusions and caveats: Ophthalmopathy, which appeared later, was predicted by the model a median 6.5 months before onset.

This clonotype was detected many times. Its antigen is as yet unknown. Not enrolled were patients with uncontrolled infection, other autoimmune disease, pregnancy or lactation. Sequences were obtained from blood. The TCR originated in a woman under 30 with Graves' hyperthyroidism.

CDR3 amino acids: CASSLGRGRDTDTQYF. CDR3 nucleotide sequence: TGTGCCAGCAGCTTAGGTCGGGGGCGGGACACAGATACGCAGTATTTT. The rearrangement joins TRBV13 to TRBJ2-3; the D gene could be TRBD1 or TRBD2 (6 bases each). Deletions cut 0 bases from V and 2 bases from J, with 12 bases between. The CDR3 has 16 residues. Germline CDR1 and CDR2: PRHDT and FYEKMQ (reference sequence).